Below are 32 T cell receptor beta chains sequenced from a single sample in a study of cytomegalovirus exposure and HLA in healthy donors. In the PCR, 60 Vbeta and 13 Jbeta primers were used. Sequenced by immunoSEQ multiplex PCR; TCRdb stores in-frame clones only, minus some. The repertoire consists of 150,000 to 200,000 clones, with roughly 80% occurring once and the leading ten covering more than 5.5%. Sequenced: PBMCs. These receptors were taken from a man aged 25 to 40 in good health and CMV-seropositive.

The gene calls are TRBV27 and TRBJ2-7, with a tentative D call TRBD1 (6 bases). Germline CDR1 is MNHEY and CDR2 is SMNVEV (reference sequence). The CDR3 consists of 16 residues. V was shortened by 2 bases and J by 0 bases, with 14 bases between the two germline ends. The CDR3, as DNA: TGTGCCAGCAGTTTAGTCTGGACAGCGAGCTCCTACGAGCAGTACTTC. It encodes CASSLVWTASSYEQYF.

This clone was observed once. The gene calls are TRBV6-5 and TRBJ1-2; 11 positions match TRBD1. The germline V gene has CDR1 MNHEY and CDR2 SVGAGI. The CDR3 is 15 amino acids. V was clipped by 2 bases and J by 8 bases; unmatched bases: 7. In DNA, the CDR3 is TGTGCCAGCAGTTACGCAGGACAGGGGGCTGGAGGCTACACCTTC. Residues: CASSYAGQGAGGYTF.

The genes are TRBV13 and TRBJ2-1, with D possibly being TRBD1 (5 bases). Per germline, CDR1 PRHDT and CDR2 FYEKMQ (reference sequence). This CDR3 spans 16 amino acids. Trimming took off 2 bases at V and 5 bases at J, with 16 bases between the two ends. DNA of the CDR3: TGTGCCAGCAGCTTACGTGAGCGACAGAAAAACAATGAGCAGTTCTTC. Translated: CASSLRERQKNNEQFF. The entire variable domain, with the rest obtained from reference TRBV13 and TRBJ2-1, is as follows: AAGVIQSPRHLIKEKRETATLKCYPIPRHDTVYWYQQGPGQDPQFLISFYEKMQSDKGSIPDRFSAQQFSDYHSELNMSSLELGDSALYFCASSLRERQKNNEQFFGPGTRLTVL.

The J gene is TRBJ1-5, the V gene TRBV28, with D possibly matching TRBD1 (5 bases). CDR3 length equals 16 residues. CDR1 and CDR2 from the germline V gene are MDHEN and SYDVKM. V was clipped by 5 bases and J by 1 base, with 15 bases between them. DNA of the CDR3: TGTGCCAGCAGTAGTCACAGGATAGGAAGCAATCAGCCCCAGCATTTT. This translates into CASSSHRIGSNQPQHF.

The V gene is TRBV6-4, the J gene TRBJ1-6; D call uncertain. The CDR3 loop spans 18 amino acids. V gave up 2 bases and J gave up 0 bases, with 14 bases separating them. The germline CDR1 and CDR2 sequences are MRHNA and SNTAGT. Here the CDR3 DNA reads TGTGCCAGCAGTGACGGTCAGGACTTGAGCTCCTATAATTCACCCCTCCACTTT. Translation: CASSDGQDLSSYNSPLHF.

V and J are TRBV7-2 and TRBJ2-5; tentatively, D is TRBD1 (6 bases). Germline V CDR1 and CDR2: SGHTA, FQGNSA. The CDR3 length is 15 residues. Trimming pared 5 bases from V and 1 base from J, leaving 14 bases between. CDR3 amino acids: CASSPRGGAQETQYF. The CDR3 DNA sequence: TGTGCCAGCAGCCCCAGGGGTGGGGCCCAAGAGACCCAGTACTTC.

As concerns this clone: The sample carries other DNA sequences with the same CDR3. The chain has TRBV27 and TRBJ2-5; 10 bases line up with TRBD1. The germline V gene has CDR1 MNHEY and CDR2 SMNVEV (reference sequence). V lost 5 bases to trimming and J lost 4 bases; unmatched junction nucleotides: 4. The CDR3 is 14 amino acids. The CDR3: CASSPGQGGETQYF. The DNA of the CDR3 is TGTGCCAGCAGTCCCGGACAGGGGGGAGAGACCCAGTACTTC.

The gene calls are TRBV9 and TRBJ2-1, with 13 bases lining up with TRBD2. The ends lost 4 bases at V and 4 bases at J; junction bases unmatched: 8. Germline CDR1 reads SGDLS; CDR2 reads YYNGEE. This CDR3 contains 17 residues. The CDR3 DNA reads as TGTGCCAGCAGCAGACTAGCGGGAGGCCACATTTACAATGAGCAGTTCTTC. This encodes CASSRLAGGHIYNEQFF.

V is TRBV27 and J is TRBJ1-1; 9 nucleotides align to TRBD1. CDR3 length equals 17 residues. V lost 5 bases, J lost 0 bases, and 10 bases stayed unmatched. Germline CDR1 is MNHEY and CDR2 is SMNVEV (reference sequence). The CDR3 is CASSIGQGLFMNTEAFF. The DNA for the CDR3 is TGTGCCAGCAGTATCGGACAGGGGCTGTTCATGAACACTGAAGCTTTCTTT.

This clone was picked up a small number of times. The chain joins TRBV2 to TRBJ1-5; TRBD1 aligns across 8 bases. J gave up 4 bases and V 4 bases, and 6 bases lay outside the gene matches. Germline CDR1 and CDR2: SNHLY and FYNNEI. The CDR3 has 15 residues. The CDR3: CASSAGQGGNQPQHF. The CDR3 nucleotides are TGTGCCAGCAGTGCTGGACAGGGAGGAAATCAGCCCCAGCATTTT.

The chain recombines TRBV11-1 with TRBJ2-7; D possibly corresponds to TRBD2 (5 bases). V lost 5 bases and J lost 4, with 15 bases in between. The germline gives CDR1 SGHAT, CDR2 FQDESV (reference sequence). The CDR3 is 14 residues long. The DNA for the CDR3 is TGTGCCAGCAGCCTACTAGGACCGGGATACGAGCAGTACTTC. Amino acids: CASSLLGPGYEQYF.

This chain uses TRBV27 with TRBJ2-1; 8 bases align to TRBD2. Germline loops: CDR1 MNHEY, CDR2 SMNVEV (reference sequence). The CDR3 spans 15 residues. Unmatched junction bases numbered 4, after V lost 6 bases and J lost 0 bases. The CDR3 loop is CASRWAGGSYNEQFF. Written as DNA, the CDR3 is TGTGCCAGCAGGTGGGCGGGGGGCTCCTACAATGAGCAGTTCTTC.

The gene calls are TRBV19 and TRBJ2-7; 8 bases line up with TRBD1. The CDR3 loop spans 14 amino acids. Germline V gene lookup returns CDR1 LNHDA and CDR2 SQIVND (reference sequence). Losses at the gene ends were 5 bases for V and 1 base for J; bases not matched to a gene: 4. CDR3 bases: TGTGCCAGTAGTCCCGGGACAGGATCCTACGAGCAGTACTTC. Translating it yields CASSPGTGSYEQYF.

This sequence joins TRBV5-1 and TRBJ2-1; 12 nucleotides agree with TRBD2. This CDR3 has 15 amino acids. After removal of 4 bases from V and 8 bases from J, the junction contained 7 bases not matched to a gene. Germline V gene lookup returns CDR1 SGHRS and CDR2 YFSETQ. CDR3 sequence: CASSDTSGGRDEQFF. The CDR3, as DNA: TGCGCCAGCAGCGACACTAGCGGGGGGAGGGATGAGCAGTTCTTC.

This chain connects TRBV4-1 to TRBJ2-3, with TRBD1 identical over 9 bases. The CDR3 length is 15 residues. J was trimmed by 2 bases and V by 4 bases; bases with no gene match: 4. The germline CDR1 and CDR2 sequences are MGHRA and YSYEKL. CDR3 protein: CASSRQGGLTDTQYF. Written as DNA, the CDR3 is TGCGCCAGCAGCCGACAGGGGGGGCTCACAGATACGCAGTATTTT.

The CDR3 DNA reads as TGCGCCAGCAGCTTTCCAGGGGGTAACTATGGCTACACCTTC. The encoded protein is CASSFPGGNYGYTF. The rearrangement links TRBV5-1 to TRBJ1-2, with 7 nucleotides matching TRBD1. V gave up 2 bases and J gave up 1 base; unmatched junction bases: 2. This CDR3 has 14 amino acids. In germline, CDR1 is SGHRS, CDR2 YFSETQ.

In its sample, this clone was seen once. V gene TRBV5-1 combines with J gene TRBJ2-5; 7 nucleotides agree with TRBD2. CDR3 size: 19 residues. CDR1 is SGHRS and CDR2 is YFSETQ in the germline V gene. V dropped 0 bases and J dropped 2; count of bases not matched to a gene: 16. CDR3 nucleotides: TGCGCCAGCAGCTTGGGAACGCCACGGGCTAGCGGAAAACAAGAGACCCAGTACTTC. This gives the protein CASSLGTPRASGKQETQYF.

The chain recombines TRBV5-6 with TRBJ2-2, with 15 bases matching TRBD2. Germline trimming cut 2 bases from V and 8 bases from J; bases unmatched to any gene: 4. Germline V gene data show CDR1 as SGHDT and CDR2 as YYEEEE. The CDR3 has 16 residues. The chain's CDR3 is CASSFGLAGGLGELFF. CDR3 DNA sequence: TGTGCCAGCAGCTTCGGACTAGCGGGAGGGCTTGGGGAGCTGTTTTTT.

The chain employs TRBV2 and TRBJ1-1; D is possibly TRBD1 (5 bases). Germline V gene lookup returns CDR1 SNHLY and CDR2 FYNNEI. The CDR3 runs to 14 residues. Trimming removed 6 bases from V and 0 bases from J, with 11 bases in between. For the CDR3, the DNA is TGTGCCAGCAGCCCCAGGACAATGAACACTGAAGCTTTCTTT. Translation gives CASSPRTMNTEAFF.

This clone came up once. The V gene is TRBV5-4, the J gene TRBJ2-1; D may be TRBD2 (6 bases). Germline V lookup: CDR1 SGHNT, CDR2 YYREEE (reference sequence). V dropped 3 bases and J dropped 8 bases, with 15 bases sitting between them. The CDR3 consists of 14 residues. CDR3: CASSSERLVHEQFF. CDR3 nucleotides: TGTGCCAGCAGCTCAGAACGACTAGTCCATGAGCAGTTCTTC.

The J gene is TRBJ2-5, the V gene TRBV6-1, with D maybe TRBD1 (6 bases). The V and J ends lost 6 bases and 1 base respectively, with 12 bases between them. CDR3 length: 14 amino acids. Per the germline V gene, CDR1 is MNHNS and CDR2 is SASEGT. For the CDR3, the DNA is TGTGCCAGCAGCCTAAGGGGGACCCAAGAGACCCAGTACTTC. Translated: CASSLRGTQETQYF.

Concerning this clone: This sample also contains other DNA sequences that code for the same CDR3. The CDR3 nucleotides read TGTGCCAGCAGCCAAGATCTTGGCGGGGGGGCCTACGAGCAGTACTTC. This encodes CASSQDLGGGAYEQYF. The chain links TRBV4-2 to TRBJ2-7, with 9 bases aligning to TRBD2. The germline CDR1 and CDR2 sequences are LGHNA and YNFKEQ. The CDR3 consists of 16 residues. V trimming: 0 bases; J trimming: 2 bases; junction bases outside the gene matches: 5.

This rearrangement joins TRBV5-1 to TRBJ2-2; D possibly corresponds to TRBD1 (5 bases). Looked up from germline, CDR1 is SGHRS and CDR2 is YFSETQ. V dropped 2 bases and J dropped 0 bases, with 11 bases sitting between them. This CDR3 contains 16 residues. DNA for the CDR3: TGCGCCAGCAGCTTAGAGACAGTCCCGAACACCGGGGAGCTGTTTTTT. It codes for CASSLETVPNTGELFF.

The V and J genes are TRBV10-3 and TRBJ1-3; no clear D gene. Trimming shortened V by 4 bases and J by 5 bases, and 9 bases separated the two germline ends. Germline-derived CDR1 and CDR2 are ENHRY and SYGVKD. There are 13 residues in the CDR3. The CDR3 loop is CAISAAGRNTIYF. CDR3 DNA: TGTGCCATCAGTGCGGCAGGCAGAAACACCATATATTTT.

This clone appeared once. This CDR3 reads CASSFHRDIYNEQFF. The CDR3 nucleotides read TGTGCCAGCAGCTTCCACCGGGACATCTACAATGAGCAGTTCTTC. The chain has TRBV2 and TRBJ2-1; TRBD1 might be the D (6 bases). The V end lost 6 bases, the J end lost 3 bases, and 15 bases lay between the germline ends. The length of the CDR3 is 15 residues. Germline CDR1 SNHLY, CDR2 FYNNEI.

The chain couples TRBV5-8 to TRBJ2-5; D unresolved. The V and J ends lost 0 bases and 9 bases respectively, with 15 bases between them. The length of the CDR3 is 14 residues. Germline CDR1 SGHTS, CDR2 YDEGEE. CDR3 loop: CASSLESGMVAQYF. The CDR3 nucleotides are TGTGCCAGCAGCTTGGAGTCAGGCATGGTGGCCCAGTACTTC.

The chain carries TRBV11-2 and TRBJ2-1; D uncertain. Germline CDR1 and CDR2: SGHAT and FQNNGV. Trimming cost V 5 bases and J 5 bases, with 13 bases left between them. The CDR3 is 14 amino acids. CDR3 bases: TGTGCCAGCAGCCAAAGTGGCAGAAACAATGAGCAGTTCTTC. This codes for CASSQSGRNNEQFF.

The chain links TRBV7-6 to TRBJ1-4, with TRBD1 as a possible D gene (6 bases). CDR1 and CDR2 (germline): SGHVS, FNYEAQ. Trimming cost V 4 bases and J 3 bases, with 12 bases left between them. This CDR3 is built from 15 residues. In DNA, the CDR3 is TGTGCCAGCAGCTCAGAGGACAGCCCTAATGAAAAACTGTTTTTT. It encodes CASSSEDSPNEKLFF.

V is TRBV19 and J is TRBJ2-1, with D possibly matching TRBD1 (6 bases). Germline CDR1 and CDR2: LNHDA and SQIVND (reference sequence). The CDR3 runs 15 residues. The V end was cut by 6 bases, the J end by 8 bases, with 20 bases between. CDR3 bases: TGTGCCAGTAGAGAACCGGGACAAAGAACCGATGAGCAGTTCTTC. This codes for CASREPGQRTDEQFF. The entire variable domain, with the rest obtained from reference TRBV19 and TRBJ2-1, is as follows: DGGITQSPKYLFRKEGQNVTLSCEQNLNHDAMYWYRQDPGQGLRLIYYSQIVNDFQKGDIAEGYSVSREKKESFPLTVTSAQKNPTAFYLCASREPGQRTDEQFFGPGTRLTVL.

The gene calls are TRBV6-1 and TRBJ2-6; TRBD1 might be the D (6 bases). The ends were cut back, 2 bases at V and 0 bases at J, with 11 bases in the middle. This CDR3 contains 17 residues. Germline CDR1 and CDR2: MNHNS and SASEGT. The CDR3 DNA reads TGTGCCAGCAGTGAAACCTACAGGGCCTCTGGGGCCAACGTCCTGACTTTC. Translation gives CASSETYRASGANVLTF.

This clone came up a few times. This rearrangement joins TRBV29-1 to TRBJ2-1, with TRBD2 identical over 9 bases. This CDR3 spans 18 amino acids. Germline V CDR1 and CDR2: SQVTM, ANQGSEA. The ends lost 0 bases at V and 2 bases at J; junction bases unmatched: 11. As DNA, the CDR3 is TGCAGCGTTGAAGATAGACGTAGCGGGAGAGTCCCCTACAATGAGCAGTTCTTC. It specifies CSVEDRRSGRVPYNEQFF.

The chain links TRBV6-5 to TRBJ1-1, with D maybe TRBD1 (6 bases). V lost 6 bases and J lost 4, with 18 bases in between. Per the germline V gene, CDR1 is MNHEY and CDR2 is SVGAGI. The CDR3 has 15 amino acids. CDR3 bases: TGTGCCAGCAGCCCGGGGCCCAGGGGTGGCACTGAAGCTTTCTTT. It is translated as CASSPGPRGGTEAFF.